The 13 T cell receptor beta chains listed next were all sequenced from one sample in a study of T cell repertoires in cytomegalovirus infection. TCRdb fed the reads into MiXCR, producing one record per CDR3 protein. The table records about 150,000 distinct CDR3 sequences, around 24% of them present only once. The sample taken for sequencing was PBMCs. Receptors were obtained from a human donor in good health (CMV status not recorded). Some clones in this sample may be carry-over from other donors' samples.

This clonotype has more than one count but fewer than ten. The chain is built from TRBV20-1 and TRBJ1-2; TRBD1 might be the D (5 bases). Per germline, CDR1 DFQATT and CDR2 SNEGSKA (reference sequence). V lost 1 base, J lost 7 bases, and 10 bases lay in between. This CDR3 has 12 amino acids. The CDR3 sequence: CSARGAGRGYTF. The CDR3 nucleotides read TGCAGTGCTAGAGGTGCAGGGCGTGGCTACACCTTC.

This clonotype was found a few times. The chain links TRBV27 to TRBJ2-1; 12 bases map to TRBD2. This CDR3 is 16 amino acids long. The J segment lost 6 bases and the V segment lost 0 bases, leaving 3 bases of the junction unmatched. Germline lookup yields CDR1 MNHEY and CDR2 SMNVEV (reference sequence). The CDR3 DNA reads TGTGCCAGCAGTTTATCGGGACTAGCGGGTCTCAATGAGCAGTTCTTC. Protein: CASSLSGLAGLNEQFF.

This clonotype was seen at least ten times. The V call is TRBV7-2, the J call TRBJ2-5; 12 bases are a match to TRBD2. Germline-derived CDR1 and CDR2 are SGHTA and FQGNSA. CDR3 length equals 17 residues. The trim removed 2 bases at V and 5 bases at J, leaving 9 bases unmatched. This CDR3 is CASSLTLAGGLRETQYF. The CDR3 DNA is TGTGCCAGCAGCTTAACGCTAGCGGGGGGGCTCCGGGAGACCCAGTACTTC.

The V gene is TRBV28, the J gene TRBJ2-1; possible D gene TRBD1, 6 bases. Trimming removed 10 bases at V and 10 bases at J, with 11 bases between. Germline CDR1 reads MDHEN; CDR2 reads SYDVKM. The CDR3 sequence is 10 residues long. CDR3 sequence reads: CATSRGEQFF. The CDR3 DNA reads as TGTGCCACCAGCAGGGGCGAGCAGTTCTTC.

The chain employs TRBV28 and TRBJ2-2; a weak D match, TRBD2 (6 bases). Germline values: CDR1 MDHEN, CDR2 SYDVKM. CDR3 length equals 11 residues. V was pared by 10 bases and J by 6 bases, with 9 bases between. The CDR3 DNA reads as TGTGCCACCCGGGGGTCCGGGGAGCTGTTTTTT. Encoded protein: CATRGSGELFF.

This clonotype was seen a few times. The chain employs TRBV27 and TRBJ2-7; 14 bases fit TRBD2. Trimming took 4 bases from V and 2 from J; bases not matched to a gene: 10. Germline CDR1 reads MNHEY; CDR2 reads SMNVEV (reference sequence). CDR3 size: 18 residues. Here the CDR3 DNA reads TGTGCCAGCAGTTCCGGGACTAGCGGGAGTAGCCGCACCTACGAGCAGTACTTC. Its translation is CASSSGTSGSSRTYEQYF.

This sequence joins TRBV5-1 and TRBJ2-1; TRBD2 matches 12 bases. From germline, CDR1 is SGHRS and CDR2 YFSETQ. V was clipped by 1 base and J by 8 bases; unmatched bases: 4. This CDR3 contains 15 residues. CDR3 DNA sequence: TGCGCCAGCAGCTTGCGGACTAGCGGGGATCATGAGCAGTTCTTC. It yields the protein CASSLRTSGDHEQFF.

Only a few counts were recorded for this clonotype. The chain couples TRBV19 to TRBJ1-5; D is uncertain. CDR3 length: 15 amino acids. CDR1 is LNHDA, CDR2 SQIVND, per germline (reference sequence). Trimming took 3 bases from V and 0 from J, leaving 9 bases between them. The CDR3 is CASSIGETSNQPQHF. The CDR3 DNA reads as TGTGCCAGTAGTATCGGGGAGACTAGCAATCAGCCCCAGCATTTT.

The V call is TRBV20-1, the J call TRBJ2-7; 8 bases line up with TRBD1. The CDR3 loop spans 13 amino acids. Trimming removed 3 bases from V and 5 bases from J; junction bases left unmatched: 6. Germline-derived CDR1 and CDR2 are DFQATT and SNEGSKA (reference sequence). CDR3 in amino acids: CSASGTGGNEQYF. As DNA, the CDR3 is TGCAGTGCTAGCGGGACAGGAGGAAACGAGCAGTACTTC.

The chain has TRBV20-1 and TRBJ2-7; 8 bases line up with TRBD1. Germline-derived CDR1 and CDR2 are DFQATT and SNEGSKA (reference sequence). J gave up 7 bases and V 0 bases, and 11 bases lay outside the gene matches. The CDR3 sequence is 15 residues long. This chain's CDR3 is CSAREVGQGAREQYF. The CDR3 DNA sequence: TGCAGTGCTAGAGAGGTTGGGCAGGGGGCGCGGGAGCAGTACTTC.

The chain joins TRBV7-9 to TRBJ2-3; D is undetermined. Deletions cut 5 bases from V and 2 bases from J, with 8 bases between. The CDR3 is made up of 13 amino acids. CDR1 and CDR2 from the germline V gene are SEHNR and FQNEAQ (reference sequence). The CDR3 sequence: CASSPILTDTQYF. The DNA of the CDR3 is TGTGCCAGCAGCCCTATACTCACAGATACGCAGTATTTT.

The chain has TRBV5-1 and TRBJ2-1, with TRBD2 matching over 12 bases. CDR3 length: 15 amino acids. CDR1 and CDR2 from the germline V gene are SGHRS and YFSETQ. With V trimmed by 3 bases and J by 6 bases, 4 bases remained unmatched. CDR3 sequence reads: CASSSLAGGVNEQFF. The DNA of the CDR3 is TGCGCCAGCAGCTCCCTAGCGGGAGGGGTCAATGAGCAGTTCTTC. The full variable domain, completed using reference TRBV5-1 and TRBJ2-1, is KAGVTQTPRYLIKTRGQQVTLSCSPISGHRSVSWYQQTPGQGLQFLFEYFSETQRNKGNFPGRFSGRQFSNSRSEMNVSTLELGDSALYLCASSSLAGGVNEQFFGPGTRLTVL.

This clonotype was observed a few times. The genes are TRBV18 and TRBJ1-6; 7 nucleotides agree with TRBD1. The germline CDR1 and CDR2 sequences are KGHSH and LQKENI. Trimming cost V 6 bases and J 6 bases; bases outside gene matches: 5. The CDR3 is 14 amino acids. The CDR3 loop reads CASSSDRSNSPLHF. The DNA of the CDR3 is TGTGCCAGCTCGTCGGACAGGTCTAATTCACCCCTCCACTTT.